Only a few counts were recorded for the clone carrying this T cell receptor (beta chain). Its antigen is currently unknown. This entry is derived from a study of T-cell reconstitution after alpha-beta-depleted transplantation in children. General study findings and limits: Reports say that about two months after transplant, the alpha-beta T cells came out of several hundred graft clones that had expanded. It was surviving recipient T cells and thymic progenitors that gave some patients high TCRbeta diversity at day 60. From newly produced T cells came most of the T-cell counts and diversity one year after transplant.

Molecular barcoding with unique molecular identifiers was used for the TCRbeta library. TCRdb analysed the PCR reads with MiXCR anew, one entry per CDR3 protein. The profile shows hundreds of thousands of distinct CDR3 sequences, 10% to 15% of them singletons. Germline-derived CDR1 and CDR2 are MNHEY and SVGEGT. V lost 9 bases and J lost 0, with 8 bases in between. The CDR3 loop spans 13 amino acids. This TCR derives from a male patient aged 10 to 17 who had a stem cell transplant for acute myeloid leukemia, so the T cells may come from the graft donor. The rearrangement links TRBV6-2 or TRBV6-3 to TRBJ2-2; D unresolved. Material: PBMCs, mostly from graft donor cells, obtained 360 days after TCRalphabeta/CD19-depleted stem cell transplant. The CDR3 DNA reads TGTGCCAGTCTTGAGACGAACACCGGGGAGCTGTTTTTT. It codes for CASLETNTGELFF.